The 4 T cell receptor beta chains listed next were all sequenced from one sample in a study of lymphopenia after photon versus proton radiotherapy. Measured with immunoSEQ multiplex PCR; TCRdb has only the in-frame clones, and not every one. This sample has some 27,000 clones, with about 86% found just once. Here the sequenced sample was peripheral blood, taken from a patient treated with proton-based radiotherapy. The receptors derive from a woman aged 55-69 years with cholangiocarcinoma. Some clones in this sample may be carry-over from other donors' samples.

This chain uses TRBV7-9 with TRBJ2-3, with TRBD2 identical over 9 bases. This CDR3 comprises 15 residues. The V and J ends lost 3 bases and 5 bases, in that order; junction bases with no gene match: 6. Germline CDR1 SEHNR, CDR2 FQNEAQ (reference sequence). This chain's CDR3 is CASSFPSGVGDTQYF. CDR3 nucleotides: TGTGCCAGCAGCTTCCCTAGCGGGGTTGGAGATACGCAGTATTTT.

In regard to this clone: The junction departs from the called germline gene at one end, perhaps through a read error. The rearrangement links TRBV23-1 to TRBJ1-3; TRBD1 agrees at 7 bases. TRBV23-1 is identified as an open reading frame with a role that is uncertain. This CDR3 comprises 13 residues. DNA for the CDR3: TGCGCCAGCAGTCAATCGAGGGACAGCCGAAATCAGTTT. It specifies CASSQSRDSRNQF.

This chain uses TRBV7-2 with TRBJ1-5; D remains unclear. The ends were cut back, 5 bases at V and 0 bases at J, with 11 bases in the middle. This CDR3 has 15 amino acids. CDR1 SGHTA and CDR2 FQGNSA come from the germline V gene. CDR3 sequence (DNA): TGTGCCAGCAGCCCGCAAACAGTTAGCAATCAGCCCCAGCATTTT. Protein: CASSPQTVSNQPQHF. Together with reference TRBV7-2 and TRBJ1-5, the CDR3 gives the full variable domain: GAGVSQSPSNKVTEKGKDVELRCDPISGHTALYWYRQSLGQGLEFLIYFQGNSAPDKSGLPSDRFSAERTGGSVSTLTIQRTQQEDSAVYLCASSPQTVSNQPQHFGDGTRLSIL.

The chain recombines TRBV4-1 with TRBJ1-2; 7 bases are a match to TRBD1. J was trimmed by 4 bases and V by 1 base; bases with no gene match: 6. This CDR3 has 15 residues. CDR1 and CDR2 (germline): MGHRA, YSYEKL. CDR3 sequence (DNA): TGCGCCAGCAGCCAAGGCGGACAGGAGCTCTATGGCTACACCTTC. This sequence encodes CASSQGGQELYGYTF.